Following are 17 T cell receptor beta chains from one sample sequenced in a study of blood T cell repertoires in COVID-19. Using immunoSEQ multiplex PCR, the repertoire was profiled, and TCRdb retains in-frame clones only, with some absent. The profile shows 50,000 to 65,000 clones, about 90% of them singletons. Sequencing input: peripheral blood. All receptors derive from a woman aged 60-70 years with active or convalescent COVID-19.

V gene TRBV11-1 combines with J gene TRBJ2-3; tentatively, D is TRBD2 (6 bases). This CDR3 comprises 14 residues. CDR1 is SGHAT, CDR2 FQDESV, per germline (reference sequence). Trimming left V 5 bases short and J 6 bases short, with 15 bases between. CDR3 protein: CASSTAPLADTQYF. The CDR3 DNA reads TGTGCCAGCAGCACAGCCCCCCTAGCGGATACGCAGTATTTT.

The chain combines TRBV9 with TRBJ2-3, with 7 nucleotides matching TRBD2. Germline V CDR1 and CDR2: SGDLS, YYNGEE. CDR3 length: 15 amino acids. V shed 0 bases, J shed 2 bases, and the junction held 3 bases outside the gene matches. CDR3 sequence reads: CASSVDLADTDTQYF. CDR3 sequence (DNA): TGTGCCAGCAGCGTAGATCTAGCGGACACAGATACGCAGTATTTT.

The count of this clone is one. The J gene is TRBJ1-5, the V gene TRBV29-1; D is undetermined. There are 14 residues in the CDR3. Trimming stripped 4 bases from V and 1 base from J, with 11 bases between. Per the germline V gene, CDR1 is SQVTM and CDR2 is ANQGSEA. The DNA of the CDR3 is TGCAGCGTTGCAGGCTCCTCAAGCAATCAGCCCCAGCATTTT. Translation: CSVAGSSSNQPQHF.

This clone was recorded only once. The chain recombines TRBV24-1 with TRBJ2-3; D is unresolved. The CDR3 spans 12 residues. Trimming left V 9 bases short and J 0 bases short, with 6 bases between. Germline V lookup: CDR1 KGHDR, CDR2 SFDVKD. The CDR3 nucleotides read TGTGCCACCGGTGCTAGCACAGATACGCAGTATTTT. Translated, it gives CATGASTDTQYF.

The chain uses TRBV13 and TRBJ2-7, with D possibly TRBD2 on 5 matching bases. Germline V gene sequence: CDR1 PRHDT, CDR2 FYEKMQ (reference sequence). This CDR3 region has 15 residues. The ends were cut back, 5 bases at V and 2 bases at J, with 16 bases in the middle. CDR3 DNA sequence: TGTGCCAGCAGCCACCCCTCCGGGATGGCCTACGAGCAGTACTTC. It codes for CASSHPSGMAYEQYF.

A single count supports this clone. V usage is TRBV30 and J usage is TRBJ1-4; TRBD1 matches at 9 bases. This CDR3 has 14 residues. Germline CDR1 is GTSNPN and CDR2 is SVGIG (reference sequence). Trimming removed 3 bases from V and 5 bases from J; junction bases left unmatched: 4. CDR3 bases: TGTGCCTGGAGGAGGGACAGGGAAAATGAAAAACTGTTTTTT. Amino acid sequence: CAWRRDRENEKLFF.

In this sample, this clone turned up once. The rearrangement joins TRBV6-5 to TRBJ2-1; the match to TRBD2 covers 8 bases. The CDR3 totals 15 residues. The germline V gene has CDR1 MNHEY and CDR2 SVGAGI. V shed 6 bases, J shed 1 base, and the junction held 5 bases outside the gene matches. The CDR3 reads CASSLGGGSYNEQFF. The DNA of the CDR3 is TGTGCCAGCAGCCTCGGGGGGGGGTCCTACAATGAGCAGTTCTTC.

This rearrangement joins TRBV7-9 to TRBJ2-1; tentative D call: TRBD2 (7 bases). V lost 3 bases and J 4 bases, leaving 16 bases between the germline ends. The CDR3 spans 16 residues. Germline assignment: CDR1 SEHNR and CDR2 FQNEAQ (reference sequence). In nucleotides, the CDR3 is TGTGCCAGCAGCTTCTATGCGGGGGCCCTATACAATGAGCAGTTCTTC. Encoded protein: CASSFYAGALYNEQFF.

The chain combines TRBV6-5 with TRBJ1-1, with D tentatively TRBD1 (6 bases). CDR1 MNHEY and CDR2 SVGAGI come from the germline V gene. This CDR3 comprises 15 residues. V lost 2 bases, J lost 4 bases, and 14 bases lay in between. Here the CDR3 DNA reads TGTGCCAGCAGTTACGCCCCAGGGGCTGGCACTGAAGCTTTCTTT. This gives the protein CASSYAPGAGTEAFF.

The chain is built from TRBV10-2 and TRBJ1-1; perhaps TRBD1 as D (6 bases). The CDR3 has 13 amino acids. Per the germline V gene, CDR1 is WSHSY and CDR2 is SAAADI. With 8 bases removed from V and 5 bases from J, the gap between germline ends came to 15 bases. CDR3: CASAGTGQTEAFF. The CDR3 DNA follows: TGCGCCAGCGCCGGGACGGGACAAACTGAAGCTTTCTTT.

The chain carries TRBV5-1 and TRBJ2-2; 10 nucleotides align to TRBD2. The J segment lost 7 bases and the V segment lost 6 bases, leaving 9 bases of the junction unmatched. CDR3 length: 15 amino acids. Germline assignment: CDR1 SGHRS and CDR2 YFSETQ. The CDR3 is CASKREGRTGGELFF. The CDR3 coding sequence is TGCGCCAGCAAGCGGGAGGGCCGAACGGGCGGGGAGCTGTTTTTT.

On this clone itself: Other DNA sequences in the same sample also yield this CDR3. This chain links TRBV24-1 with TRBJ1-5; D gene ambiguous. Germline assignment: CDR1 KGHDR and CDR2 SFDVKD. The CDR3 runs to 13 residues. Trimming removed 5 bases at V and 1 base at J, with 5 bases between. CDR3 residues: CATSGASNQPQHF. In nucleotides, the CDR3 is TGTGCCACCAGTGGGGCGAGCAATCAGCCCCAGCATTTT.

The chain is built from TRBV6-4 and TRBJ2-2; D is unresolved. V lost 6 bases and J 1 base, leaving 9 bases between the germline ends. The CDR3 contains 14 residues. The germline gives CDR1 MRHNA, CDR2 SNTAGT. As DNA, the CDR3 is TGTGCCAGCAGGCCTAACTGGAACACCGGGGAGCTGTTTTTT. This encodes CASRPNWNTGELFF.

For the CDR3, the DNA is TGTGCCAGCAGTTGGTCCAGTCCCCCCTACGAGCAGTACTTC. This encodes CASSWSSPPYEQYF. The chain links TRBV6-5 to TRBJ2-7; no clear D gene. The CDR3 loop spans 14 amino acids. CDR1 and CDR2 from the germline V gene are MNHEY and SVGAGI. Trimming shortened V by 4 bases and J by 2 bases, and 12 bases separated the two germline ends.

The chain carries TRBV10-3 and TRBJ2-1, with 9 bases lining up with TRBD1. After removal of 10 bases from V and 6 bases from J, the junction contained 10 bases not matched to a gene. The length of the CDR3 is 14 residues. Looked up from germline, CDR1 is ENHRY and CDR2 is SYGVKD. The CDR3 nucleotides are TGTGCCACCGTCGGACAGGGGATCCTCAATGAGCAGTTCTTC. Translation: CATVGQGILNEQFF.

This chain joins TRBV5-1 and TRBJ1-1, with D possibly being TRBD1 (5 bases). V was trimmed by 1 base and J by 11 bases, leaving 12 bases between them. Per germline, CDR1 SGHRS and CDR2 YFSETQ. The CDR3 is made up of 12 amino acids. This CDR3 reads CASSLIGVRAFF. CDR3 nucleotide sequence: TGCGCCAGCAGCTTGATAGGGGTACGGGCTTTCTTT.

The CDR3 here is CAITSVSEAYEQYF. In DNA, the CDR3 is TGTGCCATCACTAGCGTCTCTGAAGCCTACGAGCAGTACTTC. The chain is built from TRBV28 and TRBJ2-7; 7 bases map to TRBD2. Germline CDR1 reads MDHEN; CDR2 reads SYDVKM. The CDR3 is 14 amino acids. V dropped 10 bases and J dropped 2; count of bases not matched to a gene: 11.